Following are 27 T cell receptor beta chains from one sample sequenced in a study of PD-L1 blockade in urothelial cancer. Measured with immunoSEQ multiplex PCR; TCRdb has only the in-frame clones, and not every one. The sample includes some 67,000 clones, roughly nine tenths of them seen just once. Source: PBMCs, taken around atezolizumab (anti-PD-L1) treatment. These receptors came from a man aged 55 to 70 with urothelial cancer.

The rearrangement links TRBV4-2 to TRBJ1-1; 8 bases agree with TRBD1. There are 15 residues in the CDR3. V lost 6 bases to trimming and J lost 1 base; unmatched junction nucleotides: 7. Germline loops: CDR1 LGHNA, CDR2 YNFKEQ. The CDR3 DNA is TGTGCCAGCAGTCCCCGACAGGGGAGGAACACTGAAGCTTTCTTT. Translated, it gives CASSPRQGRNTEAFF.

The J gene is TRBJ2-7, the V gene TRBV7-2; 10 positions agree with TRBD1. Per the germline V gene, CDR1 is SGHTA and CDR2 is FQGNSA. The CDR3 runs 14 residues. The V segment lost 6 bases and the J segment 4 bases; nucleotides outside the gene matches: 6. CDR3 coding DNA: TGTGCCAGCAGAAGCCGGGACAGGGGTTACGAGCAGTACTTC. It translates to CASRSRDRGYEQYF.

V usage is TRBV7-9 and J usage is TRBJ2-7; 7 nucleotides align to TRBD2. After removal of 5 bases from V and 2 bases from J, the junction contained 6 bases not matched to a gene. CDR3 size: 14 residues. The germline V gene encodes CDR1 SEHNR and CDR2 FQNEAQ (reference sequence). The CDR3 sequence: CASSTPSGPYEQYF. The CDR3 DNA sequence: TGTGCCAGCAGCACGCCTAGCGGTCCCTACGAGCAGTACTTC.

The chain has TRBV19 and TRBJ2-5, with TRBD2 matching 7 bases. CDR3 length: 15 amino acids. The germline V gene encodes CDR1 LNHDA and CDR2 SQIVND (reference sequence). J was trimmed by 4 bases and V by 5 bases; bases with no gene match: 10. The DNA for the CDR3 is TGTGCCAGTAGTTCTTGGGGGGGGGATAGAGAGACCCAGTACTTC. It encodes CASSSWGGDRETQYF.

The chain recombines TRBV5-1 with TRBJ2-5; the match to TRBD2 covers 8 bases. The CDR3 is made up of 17 amino acids. Trimming took 0 bases from V and 5 from J; bases not matched to a gene: 12. The V gene's germline CDR1 is SGHRS and CDR2 YFSETQ. CDR3 amino acids: CASSLEVGRGAGETQYF. The CDR3 coding sequence is TGCGCCAGCAGCTTGGAAGTTGGGCGGGGGGCCGGTGAGACCCAGTACTTC. The entire variable domain, with the rest obtained from reference TRBV5-1 and TRBJ2-5, is as follows: KAGVTQTPRYLIKTRGQQVTLSCSPISGHRSVSWYQQTPGQGLQFLFEYFSETQRNKGNFPGRFSGRQFSNSRSEMNVSTLELGDSALYLCASSLEVGRGAGETQYFGPGTRLLVL.

The V gene is TRBV6-6, the J gene TRBJ2-4; weak D call: TRBD1 (6 bases). Deletions cut 6 bases from V and 1 base from J, with 13 bases between. Germline-derived CDR1 and CDR2 are MNHNY and SVGAGI (reference sequence). The CDR3 is 15 amino acids. As DNA, the CDR3 is TGTGCCAGCAGCAACTCAGGGGATGCCAAAAACATTCAGTACTTC. Residues: CASSNSGDAKNIQYF.

This chain joins TRBV7-9 and TRBJ2-1, with 7 nucleotides matching TRBD2. This CDR3 contains 15 residues. CDR1 SEHNR and CDR2 FQNEAQ come from the germline V gene (reference sequence). The J segment lost 2 bases and the V segment lost 5 bases, leaving 6 bases of the junction unmatched. The CDR3 DNA is TGTGCCAGCAGCCGGCAGCGGGGCCCCTACAATGAGCAGTTCTTC. The encoded protein is CASSRQRGPYNEQFF.

V gene TRBV18 combines with J gene TRBJ1-2; TRBD1 aligns across 7 bases. Unmatched junction bases numbered 13, after V lost 4 bases and J lost 5 bases. The V gene's germline CDR1 is KGHSH and CDR2 LQKENI. The CDR3 sequence is 16 residues long. Here the CDR3 DNA reads TGTGCCAGCTCACTCCCAGGGGGTGGCAACCTTTATGGCTACACCTTC. Translating it yields CASSLPGGGNLYGYTF.

This clone was seen just once. The chain combines TRBV28 with TRBJ1-5; D gene ambiguous. The length of the CDR3 is 14 residues. Germline V gives CDR1 MDHEN, CDR2 SYDVKM. The ends were cut back, 7 bases at V and 0 bases at J, with 10 bases in the middle. The CDR3 reads CASITADSNQPQHF. The DNA for the CDR3 is TGTGCCAGCATAACGGCGGATAGCAATCAGCCCCAGCATTTT.

The chain is built from TRBV28 and TRBJ2-7, with a tentative D call TRBD1 (5 bases). CDR1 and CDR2 from the germline V gene are MDHEN and SYDVKM. CDR3 length: 14 residues. V lost 1 base, J lost 3 bases, and 10 bases lay in between. The DNA of the CDR3 is TGTGCCAGCAGTTTATTGGCAGGGCGCTACGAGCAGTACTTC. The encoded protein is CASSLLAGRYEQYF.

This chain uses TRBV4-3 with TRBJ2-7; 7 bases agree with TRBD2. This CDR3 has 14 residues. Germline trimming cut 2 bases from V and 4 bases from J; bases unmatched to any gene: 5. CDR1 and CDR2 from the germline V gene are LGHNA and YSLEER. The CDR3 nucleotides are TGCGCCAGCAGCCAATACTCTAGCGGTTACGAGCAGTACTTC. This codes for CASSQYSSGYEQYF.

The rearrangement joins TRBV7-2 to TRBJ2-5; TRBD2 matches at 7 bases. The V gene's germline CDR1 is SGHTA and CDR2 FQGNSA. This CDR3 comprises 16 residues. The trim removed 5 bases at V and 9 bases at J, leaving 18 bases unmatched. CDR3 in amino acids: CASSKGSGGPMAAQYF. In nucleotides, the CDR3 is TGTGCCAGCAGCAAAGGGTCGGGGGGACCGATGGCGGCCCAGTACTTC.

The chain combines TRBV5-1 with TRBJ2-7; D possibly corresponds to TRBD1 (6 bases). V was cut by 4 bases and J by 4 bases, with 15 bases left in between. In germline, CDR1 is SGHRS, CDR2 YFSETQ. The CDR3 contains 14 residues. The CDR3 nucleotides read TGCGCCAGCAGCGGGGGCGAGGGTTTGTACGAGCAGTACTTC. Protein: CASSGGEGLYEQYF.

This clone occurred a few times. The V and J genes are TRBV5-1 and TRBJ1-1; the D is unclear. CDR3 size: 14 residues. Trimming stripped 1 base from V and 0 bases from J, with 7 bases between. Germline assignment: CDR1 SGHRS and CDR2 YFSETQ. This chain's CDR3 is CASSLTVMNTEAFF. DNA of the CDR3: TGCGCCAGCAGCTTGACTGTCATGAACACTGAAGCTTTCTTT.

The chain carries TRBV10-1 and TRBJ2-5, with 7 bases that match TRBD1. The junction had 8 bases not matched to a gene; V was cut back by 5 bases and J by 5 bases. Germline V gene data show CDR1 as WNHNN and CDR2 as SYGVQD (reference sequence). This CDR3 is built from 14 residues. The CDR3 here is CASSPRQGRETQYF. Written as DNA, the CDR3 is TGCGCCAGCAGTCCCCGACAGGGACGGGAGACCCAGTACTTC.

The chain has TRBV5-6 and TRBJ2-7; TRBD1 matches at 10 bases. Per germline, CDR1 SGHDT and CDR2 YYEEEE. The CDR3 is 15 amino acids. Unmatched junction bases numbered 7, after V lost 4 bases and J lost 3 bases. The CDR3 bases are TGTGCCAGCAGCGGGATCGGACAGGGGGTCTACGAGCAGTACTTC. Residues: CASSGIGQGVYEQYF.

The chain recombines TRBV5-6 with TRBJ1-3, with a weak D call TRBD1 (5 bases). CDR1 is SGHDT and CDR2 is YYEEEE in the germline V gene. The CDR3 length is 15 residues. V lost 2 bases and J lost 1, with 10 bases in between. CDR3 nucleotides: TGTGCCAGCAGCTTTTTGGAGGGGTCTGGAAACACCATATATTTT. Translated: CASSFLEGSGNTIYF.

This chain connects TRBV19 to TRBJ2-2; 9 bases match TRBD1. The J segment lost 11 bases and the V segment lost 6 bases, leaving 16 bases of the junction unmatched. The CDR3 consists of 16 residues. Per germline, CDR1 LNHDA and CDR2 SQIVND (reference sequence). For the CDR3, the DNA is TGTGCCAGTAGCCCGTGGTTTTCACAGGGGGCGTATGAGCTGTTTTTT. It codes for CASSPWFSQGAYELFF.

The chain links TRBV27 to TRBJ1-5; D is uncertain. The CDR3 has 14 amino acids. Deletions cut 3 bases from V and 6 bases from J, with 12 bases between. CDR1 and CDR2 (germline): MNHEY, SMNVEV (reference sequence). This chain's CDR3 is CASSLDQRGQPQHF. DNA for the CDR3: TGTGCCAGCAGTTTGGATCAACGGGGTCAGCCCCAGCATTTT.

The V gene is TRBV28, the J gene TRBJ1-4, with a weak D call TRBD1 (5 bases). The CDR3 loop spans 15 amino acids. The V gene lost 8 bases and the J gene lost 6 bases, with 19 bases spanning the gap. Germline V gene lookup returns CDR1 MDHEN and CDR2 SYDVKM. CDR3 nucleotide sequence: TGTGCCAGCCGGGGGTTCGAGGGTCCGGATGAAAAACTGTTTTTT. Translating it yields CASRGFEGPDEKLFF.

The table lists this clone with a count of one. This chain connects TRBV5-1 to TRBJ2-3; D remains ambiguous. This CDR3 region has 12 residues. In germline, CDR1 is SGHRS, CDR2 YFSETQ. V gave up 2 bases and J gave up 6 bases, with 7 bases separating them. The CDR3 coding sequence is TGCGCCAGCAGCTTACTTGAGGATACGCAGTATTTT. It translates to CASSLLEDTQYF. The full variable domain, its missing parts supplied by reference TRBV5-1 and TRBJ2-3, is KAGVTQTPRYLIKTRGQQVTLSCSPISGHRSVSWYQQTPGQGLQFLFEYFSETQRNKGNFPGRFSGRQFSNSRSEMNVSTLELGDSALYLCASSLLEDTQYFGPGTRLTVL.

J is TRBJ2-2 and V is TRBV11-3; TRBD2 matches at 9 bases. CDR3 size: 16 residues. V gave up 6 bases and J gave up 5 bases; unmatched junction bases: 10. Germline loops: CDR1 SGHNT, CDR2 YENEEA. DNA for the CDR3: TGTGCCAGCAGTCCGGGAGCGGGAGGAGGAACCGGGGAGCTGTTTTTT. Translation gives CASSPGAGGGTGELFF.

V usage is TRBV4-1 and J usage is TRBJ2-7; 7 bases line up with TRBD1. The V gene's germline CDR1 is MGHRA and CDR2 YSYEKL. V shed 3 bases, J shed 4 bases, and the junction held 9 bases outside the gene matches. The CDR3 contains 15 residues. CDR3: CASSHLDRESYEQYF. The CDR3 DNA is TGCGCCAGCAGCCACCTTGACAGGGAGTCGTACGAGCAGTACTTC.

This clone was recorded a few times. The CDR3 DNA reads as TGCGCCAGCAGTGAGTTTAGCGGGACCTACGAGCAGTACTTC. Protein: CASSEFSGTYEQYF. J is TRBJ2-7 and V is TRBV10-2; 8 nucleotides line up with TRBD2. Per the germline V gene, CDR1 is WSHSY and CDR2 is SAAADI. This CDR3 is 14 amino acids long. With V trimmed by 1 base and J by 2 bases, 1 base remained unmatched.

With regard to this clone: An end of the junction does not agree with germline; a read error may underlie this. The gene calls are TRBV7-9 and TRBJ2-1; perhaps TRBD2 as D (6 bases). Per germline, CDR1 SEHNR and CDR2 FQNEAQ (reference sequence). The CDR3 is made up of 15 amino acids. DNA of the CDR3: TGTGCCAGCAGCTTAGCGGGGGGTCAGGCGGGACGGAGGATCTTC. Translating gives CASSLAGGQAGRRIF.

The V call is TRBV25-1, the J call TRBJ2-2, with 7 positions matching TRBD1. Germline V gene lookup returns CDR1 MGHDK and CDR2 SYGVNS. J gave up 7 bases and V 5 bases, and 7 bases lay outside the gene matches. This CDR3 spans 14 amino acids. In nucleotides, the CDR3 is TGTGCCAGCAGTTTAACAGGGGAAGGCGGGGAGCTGTTTTTT. Its protein product is CASSLTGEGGELFF.

The chain uses TRBV21-1 and TRBJ1-1. TRBV21-1 is given as a pseudogene. The CDR3 contains 14 residues. The CDR3 loop is CAKRRALMNTEAFF. Written as DNA, the CDR3 is TGTGCCAAACGGCGGGCACTTATGAACACTGAAGCTTTCTTT.